These T cell receptor beta chains were read from a single sample in a study of T cells generated in artificial thymic organoids. These receptors' antigens are unknown. TCRdb analysed the 5' RACE reads with MiXCR anew, one entry per CDR3 protein. The sample holds some 7,200 distinct CDR3 sequences, about 24% seen once. What was sequenced was naive CD8+ T cells grown in artificial thymic organoids from cord blood stem and progenitor cells. Source of these receptors: a human donor who gave cord blood stem cells for thymic organoid culture, a cardiac surgery patient who gave postnatal thymus, or a blood donor (not recorded which). Each CDR3 is given with its conserved first and last residue. D genes are given only for firm matches. Rows may omit the clone size; those that give it use once, few, many or a size class.

abundance	v_gene	j_gene	d_gene	CDR3nt	CDR3aa
NA	TRBV12-3/TRBV12-4	TRBJ1-4	NA	TGTGCCAGCAGTTTCTACAGGTTTGCAACTAATGAAAAACTGTTTTTT	CASSFYRFATNEKLFF
NA	TRBV27	TRBJ2-7	TRBD1	TGTGCCACCAGACAGGGGTCAGCCTACGAGCAGTACTTC	CATRQGSAYEQYF
once	TRBV7-9	TRBJ2-3	NA	TGTGCCAGCAGCCGGGACCCCTGGGACACGCAGTATTTT	CASSRDPWDTQYF
medium-sized	TRBV6-1	TRBJ1-2	NA	TGTGCCAGCAGTGGCCTGACAGTCCTCTATGGCTACACCTTC	CASSGLTVLYGYTF
NA	TRBV7-9	TRBJ1-2	NA	TGTGCCAGCAGCTTGTGGGGAAACACCTATGGCTACACCTTC	CASSLWGNTYGYTF
medium-sized	TRBV6-5	TRBJ1-1	NA	TGTGCCAGCAGTTACTCGAAACGGGGGGATACTGAAGCTTTCTTT	CASSYSKRGDTEAFF
few	TRBV9	TRBJ2-5	NA	TGTGCCAGCAGCGAAGGGACACGGGTCCAAGAGACCCAGTACTTC	CASSEGTRVQETQYF
NA	TRBV27	TRBJ2-3	NA	TGTGCCAGCAGTGAGGAGCTAGCCGCAGATACGCAGTATTTT	CASSEELAADTQYF
few	TRBV20-1	TRBJ1-1	NA	TGCAGTGTACAGGAGCTGGGTCCGAACACTGAAGCTTTCTTT	CSVQELGPNTEAFF
few	TRBV4-1	TRBJ2-7	NA	TGCGCCAGCAGCCAAGCAGGGCCTAGCTACGAGCAGTACTTC	CASSQAGPSYEQYF
medium-sized	TRBV7-2	TRBJ2-3	TRBD2	TGTGCCAGCAGCTTTGAACTAGCGGTAAACACAGATACGCAGTATTTT	CASSFELAVNTDTQYF
medium-sized	TRBV7-8	TRBJ2-3	NA	TGTGCCAGCAGCCCTGGGACATCGAGCCTAACAGATACGCAGTATTTT	CASSPGTSSLTDTQYF
medium-sized	TRBV7-3	TRBJ1-6	NA	TGTGCCAGCCGGGGGACATATAATTCACCCCTCCACTTT	CASRGTYNSPLHF
few	TRBV11-2	TRBJ1-3	NA	TGTGCCAGCAGCTTATCCACAGCCGGAAACACCATATATTTT	CASSLSTAGNTIYF
NA	TRBV7-7	TRBJ1-5	NA	TGTGCCAGCAGCCCGCCCGAACAGCCCCAGCATTTT	CASSPPEQPQHF
NA	TRBV27	TRBJ2-7	TRBD1	TGTGCCAGCAGCTCCCCGGGACAGGGGGCCGAGCAGTACTTC	CASSSPGQGAEQYF
medium-sized	TRBV30	TRBJ2-3	TRBD1	TGTGCCTGGAGGAAGACAGGGGCCCAGTATTTT	CAWRKTGAQYF
medium-sized	TRBV5-1	TRBJ2-1	NA	TGCGCCAGCAGCTTGGCGCTACGGGGGAGCTCCTACAATGAGCAGTTCTTC	CASSLALRGSSYNEQFF
NA	TRBV6-2/TRBV6-3	TRBJ2-4	TRBD1	TGTGTCAGCCGAAATTCCGGGACAGGGGCGAACATTCAGTACTTC	CVSRNSGTGANIQYF
medium-sized	TRBV7-3	TRBJ2-7	TRBD1	TGTGCCAGCAGCTTAGGGGACAGGAGCCACGAGCAGTACTTC	CASSLGDRSHEQYF
medium-sized	TRBV10-3	TRBJ2-7	TRBD2	TGTGCCATCGGGGAGGGACCCTACGAGCAGTACTTC	CAIGEGPYEQYF
NA	TRBV7-8	TRBJ2-2	NA	TGTGCCAGCAGCTTAACCTGGGACTTCTGGGCGGCCGGGGAGCTGTTTTTT	CASSLTWDFWAAGELFF
medium-sized	TRBV4-3	TRBJ1-1	NA	TGCGCCAGCAGCCAAGGAGGCAGGACGAACACTGAAGCTTTCTTT	CASSQGGRTNTEAFF
few	TRBV24-1	TRBJ2-2	NA	TGTGCCACCAGTGATTTCAGGCAGGGAAGGACCGGGGAGCTGTTTTTT	CATSDFRQGRTGELFF
NA	TRBV12-3/TRBV12-4	TRBJ2-7	TRBD2	TGTGCCAGCAGCCTCCGGACTAGCGGGTCCTACGAGCAGTACTTC	CASSLRTSGSYEQYF
medium-sized	TRBV6-1	TRBJ2-3	NA	TGTGCCAGCCTTAAGGACCCGGGACTCTGCACAGATACGCAGTATTTT	CASLKDPGLCTDTQYF
NA	TRBV4-1	TRBJ1-2	NA	TGCGCCAGCAGCCAGGCTACAAGGTTTAATGGCTACACCTTC	CASSQATRFNGYTF
medium-sized	TRBV25-1	TRBJ2-5	NA	TGTGCCAGCTCGCCCGGCCAGGGTCCCCAAGAGACCCAGTACTTC	CASSPGQGPQETQYF
medium-sized	TRBV7-8	TRBJ2-5	NA	TGTGCCAGCAGCCCCTGGACTTCGAGGGAGACCCAGTACTTC	CASSPWTSRETQYF
NA	TRBV5-1	TRBJ2-7	NA	TGCGCCAGCAGCCCAGGACGGTTCCCCTACGAGCAGTACTTC	CASSPGRFPYEQYF
medium-sized	TRBV12-3/TRBV12-4	TRBJ2-3	TRBD2	TGTGCCAGCAGTTACAGCGGGGGGGCGGGGACAGATACGCAGTATTTT	CASSYSGGAGTDTQYF
large	TRBV7-8	TRBJ2-6	NA	TGTGCCAGCAGCTCCCTCAGGGGACCTTGCTCTGGGGCCAACGTCCTGACTTTC	CASSSLRGPCSGANVLTF
NA	TRBV5-6	TRBJ1-2	NA	TGTGCCAACATCTTATCACCCAGGGAGGGCGGCTACACCTTC	CANILSPREGGYTF
NA	TRBV7-9	TRBJ1-5	TRBD1	TGTGCCAGCAGCTTAGACAGGGGGCAGGTTCAGCCCCAGCATTTT	CASSLDRGQVQPQHF
NA	TRBV18	TRBJ2-7	NA	TGTGCCAGCTCCCTCACGCAGGGAAACGAGCAGTACTTC	CASSLTQGNEQYF
NA	TRBV4-3	TRBJ1-2	TRBD1	TGCGCCAGCAGCCCTACAGGGGCCCCCTATGGCTACACCTTC	CASSPTGAPYGYTF
medium-sized	TRBV5-1	TRBJ2-1	TRBD2	TGCGCCAGCAGCCCCTGGGTTGGTTGGGCGGGGGAGGTCTACAATGAGCAGTTCTTC	CASSPWVGWAGEVYNEQFF
NA	TRBV6-5	TRBJ2-2	TRBD2	TGTGCCAGCAGTCTCGCGGGACTAGCGGGGGCCTACACCGGGGAGCTGTTTTTT	CASSLAGLAGAYTGELFF
NA	TRBV24-1	TRBJ1-4	NA	TGTGCCACCAGTTGTGGGGGAAAACTGTTTTTT	CATSCGGKLFF
NA	TRBV4-1	TRBJ1-3	NA	TGCGCCAGCAGCCAAGAAGCCCCCCGGCCTCGGAACGGAAACACCATATATTTT	CASSQEAPRPRNGNTIYF
medium-sized	TRBV20-1	TRBJ2-7	NA	TGCAGTGCTAGACACCCATCTGCCCGCTACGAGCAGTACTTC	CSARHPSARYEQYF
NA	TRBV4-3	TRBJ2-3	NA	TGCGCCAGCAGCCAAGAGGGGGCAGGGGTCACAGATACGCAGTATTTT	CASSQEGAGVTDTQYF
medium-sized	TRBV4-3	TRBJ1-2	NA	TGCGCCAGCAGCCAAGACGGGGGACCCTATGGCTACACCTTC	CASSQDGGPYGYTF
medium-sized	TRBV7-9	TRBJ1-2	NA	TGTGCCAGCAGTTACCGGGCCTTTAACTATGGCTACACCTTC	CASSYRAFNYGYTF
few	TRBV5-5	TRBJ2-1	NA	TGTGCCAGCAGCCCACTGAGTAGGACAAACAATGAGCAGTTCTTC	CASSPLSRTNNEQFF
medium-sized	TRBV5-1	TRBJ2-7	NA	TGCGCCAGCAGCTTGGTCAGGAGCTCCTACGAGCAGTACTTC	CASSLVRSSYEQYF
medium-sized	TRBV20-1	TRBJ1-1	NA	TGCAGTGCCCGAGGGACTGAAGCTTTCTTT	CSARGTEAFF
NA	TRBV4-1	TRBJ2-7	TRBD1	TGCGCCAGCAGCCAAGCAGGGGGCACCTACGAGCAGTACTTC	CASSQAGGTYEQYF